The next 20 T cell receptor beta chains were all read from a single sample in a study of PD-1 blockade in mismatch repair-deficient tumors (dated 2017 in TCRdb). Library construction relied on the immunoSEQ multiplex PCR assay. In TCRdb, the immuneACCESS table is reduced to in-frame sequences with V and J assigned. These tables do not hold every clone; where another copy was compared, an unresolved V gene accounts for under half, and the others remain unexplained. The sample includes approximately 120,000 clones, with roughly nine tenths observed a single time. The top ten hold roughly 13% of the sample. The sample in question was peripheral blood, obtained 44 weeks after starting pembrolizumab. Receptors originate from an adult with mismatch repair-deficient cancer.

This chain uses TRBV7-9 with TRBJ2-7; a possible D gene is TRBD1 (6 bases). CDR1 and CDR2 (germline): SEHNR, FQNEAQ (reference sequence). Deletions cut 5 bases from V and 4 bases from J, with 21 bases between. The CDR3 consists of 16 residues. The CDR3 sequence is CASSPSLQGPSYEQYF. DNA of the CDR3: TGTGCCAGCAGCCCAAGCTTACAGGGACCGTCGTACGAGCAGTACTTC.

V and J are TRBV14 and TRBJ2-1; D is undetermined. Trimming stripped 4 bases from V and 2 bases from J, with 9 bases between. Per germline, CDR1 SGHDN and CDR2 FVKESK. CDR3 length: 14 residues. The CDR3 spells CASSLLLTYNEQFF. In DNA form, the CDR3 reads TGTGCCAGCAGCCTCCTACTCACCTACAATGAGCAGTTCTTC.

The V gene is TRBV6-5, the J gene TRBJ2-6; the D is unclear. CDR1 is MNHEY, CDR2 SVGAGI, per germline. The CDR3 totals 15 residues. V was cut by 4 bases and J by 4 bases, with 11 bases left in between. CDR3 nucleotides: TGTGCCAGCAGTTTCGAGGAAACAGGGGCCAACGTCCTGACTTTC. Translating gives CASSFEETGANVLTF.

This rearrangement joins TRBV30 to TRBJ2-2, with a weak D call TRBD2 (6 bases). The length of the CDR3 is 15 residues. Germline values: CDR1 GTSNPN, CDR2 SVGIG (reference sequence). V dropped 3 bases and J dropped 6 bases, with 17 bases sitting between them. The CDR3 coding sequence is TGTGCCTGGAGGGGCCCCACGTGGGGGGCCGGGGAGCTGTTTTTT. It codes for CAWRGPTWGAGELFF. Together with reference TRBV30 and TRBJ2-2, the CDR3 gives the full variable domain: SQTIHQWPATLVQPVGSPLSLECTVEGTSNPNLYWYRQAAGRGLQLLFYSVGIGQISSEVPQNLSASRPQDRQFILSSKKLLLSDSGFYLCAWRGPTWGAGELFFGEGSRLTVL.

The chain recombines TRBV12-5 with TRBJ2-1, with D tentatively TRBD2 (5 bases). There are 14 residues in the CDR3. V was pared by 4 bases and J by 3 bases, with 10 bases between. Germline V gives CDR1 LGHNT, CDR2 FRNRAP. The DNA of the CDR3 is TGTGCTAGTGGTTCCCCACGGGGCTACAATGAGCAGTTCTTC. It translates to CASGSPRGYNEQFF. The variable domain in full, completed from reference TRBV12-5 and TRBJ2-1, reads DARVTQTPRHKVTEMGQEVTMRCQPILGHNTVFWYRQTMMQGLELLAYFRNRAPLDDSGMPKDRFSAEMPDATLATLKIQPSEPRDSAVYFCASGSPRGYNEQFFGPGTRLTVL.

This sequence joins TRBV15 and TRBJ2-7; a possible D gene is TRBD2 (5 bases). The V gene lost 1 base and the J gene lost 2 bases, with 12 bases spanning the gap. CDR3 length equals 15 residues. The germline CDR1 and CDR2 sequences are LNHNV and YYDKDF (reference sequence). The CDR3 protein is CATSRGAGVTYEQYF. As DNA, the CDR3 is TGTGCCACCAGCAGAGGTGCGGGCGTTACCTACGAGCAGTACTTC.

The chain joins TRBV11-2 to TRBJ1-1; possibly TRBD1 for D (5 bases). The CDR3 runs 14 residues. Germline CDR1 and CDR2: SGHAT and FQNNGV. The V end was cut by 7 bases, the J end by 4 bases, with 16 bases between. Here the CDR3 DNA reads TGTGCCAGCACTAAACAAGGTGGGGGCACTGAAGCTTTCTTT. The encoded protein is CASTKQGGGTEAFF.

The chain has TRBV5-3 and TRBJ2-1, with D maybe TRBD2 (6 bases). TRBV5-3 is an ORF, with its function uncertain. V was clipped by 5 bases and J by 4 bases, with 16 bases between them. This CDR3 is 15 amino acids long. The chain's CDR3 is CARRATRDSYNEQFF. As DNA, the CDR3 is TGTGCCAGAAGAGCGACGCGGGACTCATACAATGAGCAGTTCTTC.

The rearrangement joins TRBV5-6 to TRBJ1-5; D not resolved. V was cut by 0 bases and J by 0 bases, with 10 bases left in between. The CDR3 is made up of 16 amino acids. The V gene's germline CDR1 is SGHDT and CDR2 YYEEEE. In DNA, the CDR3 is TGTGCCAGCAGCTTGGCCGCCAGCCATAGCAATCAGCCCCAGCATTTT. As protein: CASSLAASHSNQPQHF.

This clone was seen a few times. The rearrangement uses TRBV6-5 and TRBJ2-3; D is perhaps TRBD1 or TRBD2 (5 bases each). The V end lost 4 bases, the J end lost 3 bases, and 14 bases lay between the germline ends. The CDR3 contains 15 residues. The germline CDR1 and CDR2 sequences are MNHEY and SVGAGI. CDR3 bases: TGTGCCAGCAGTTCCACGGGGTCAGGGACAGATACGCAGTATTTT. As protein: CASSSTGSGTDTQYF.

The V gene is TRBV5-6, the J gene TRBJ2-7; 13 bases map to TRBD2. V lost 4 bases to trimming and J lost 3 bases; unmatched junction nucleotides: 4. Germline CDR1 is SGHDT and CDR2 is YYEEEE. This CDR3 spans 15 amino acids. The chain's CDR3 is CASSVLAGGLYEQYF. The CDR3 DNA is TGTGCCAGCAGCGTACTAGCGGGAGGGCTCTACGAGCAGTACTTC.

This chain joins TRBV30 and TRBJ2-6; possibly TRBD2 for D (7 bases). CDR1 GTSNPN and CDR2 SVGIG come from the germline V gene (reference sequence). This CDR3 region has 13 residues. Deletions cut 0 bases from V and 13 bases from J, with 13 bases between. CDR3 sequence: CAWSVGGGRVLTF. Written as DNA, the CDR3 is TGTGCCTGGAGTGTAGGGGGGGGGCGGGTCCTGACTTTC.

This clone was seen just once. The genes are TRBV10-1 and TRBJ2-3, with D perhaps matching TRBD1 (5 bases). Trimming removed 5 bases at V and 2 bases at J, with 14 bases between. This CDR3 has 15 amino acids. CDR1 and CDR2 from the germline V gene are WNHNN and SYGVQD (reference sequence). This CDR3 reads CASSPQGRPTDTQYF. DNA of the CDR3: TGCGCCAGCAGTCCTCAGGGAAGACCCACAGATACGCAGTATTTT.

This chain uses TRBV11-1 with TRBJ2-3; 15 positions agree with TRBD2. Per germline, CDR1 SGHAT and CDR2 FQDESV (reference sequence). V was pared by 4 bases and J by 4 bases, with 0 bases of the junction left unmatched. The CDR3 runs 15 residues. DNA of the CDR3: TGTGCCAGCAGCTGGACTAGCGGGAGGGCAGATACGCAGTATTTT. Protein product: CASSWTSGRADTQYF.

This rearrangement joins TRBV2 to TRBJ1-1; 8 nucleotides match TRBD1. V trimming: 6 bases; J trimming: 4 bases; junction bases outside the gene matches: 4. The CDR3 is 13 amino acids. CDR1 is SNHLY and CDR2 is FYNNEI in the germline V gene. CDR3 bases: TGTGCCAGCAGGGACAGGGTGAGCACTGAAGCTTTCTTT. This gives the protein CASRDRVSTEAFF.

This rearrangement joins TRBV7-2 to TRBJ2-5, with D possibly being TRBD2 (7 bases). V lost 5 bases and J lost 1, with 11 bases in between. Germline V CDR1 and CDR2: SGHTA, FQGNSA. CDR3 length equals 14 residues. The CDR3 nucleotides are TGTGCCAGCAGCCGCGGGGGCACCCAAGAGACCCAGTACTTC. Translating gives CASSRGGTQETQYF.

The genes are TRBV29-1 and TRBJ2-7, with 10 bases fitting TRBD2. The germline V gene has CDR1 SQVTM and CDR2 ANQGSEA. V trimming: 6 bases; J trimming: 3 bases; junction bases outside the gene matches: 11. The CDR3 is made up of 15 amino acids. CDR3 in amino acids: CSVKTDRLAGYEQYF. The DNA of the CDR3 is TGCAGCGTCAAGACCGACCGACTAGCGGGCTACGAGCAGTACTTC.

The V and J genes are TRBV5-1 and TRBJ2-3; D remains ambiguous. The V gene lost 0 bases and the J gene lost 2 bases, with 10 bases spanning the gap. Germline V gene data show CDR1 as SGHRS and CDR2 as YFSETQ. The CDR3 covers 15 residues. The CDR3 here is CASSLVSPLTDTQYF. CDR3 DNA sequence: TGCGCCAGCAGCTTGGTGAGTCCGCTCACAGATACGCAGTATTTT. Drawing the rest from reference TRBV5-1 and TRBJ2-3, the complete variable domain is KAGVTQTPRYLIKTRGQQVTLSCSPISGHRSVSWYQQTPGQGLQFLFEYFSETQRNKGNFPGRFSGRQFSNSRSEMNVSTLELGDSALYLCASSLVSPLTDTQYFGPGTRLTVL.

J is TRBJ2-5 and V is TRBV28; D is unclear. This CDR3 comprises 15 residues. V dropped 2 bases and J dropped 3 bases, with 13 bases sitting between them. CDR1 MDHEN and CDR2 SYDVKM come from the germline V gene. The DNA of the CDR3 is TGTGCCAGCAGTTTAACCCTCTTAGGTAAAGAGACCCAGTACTTC. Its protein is CASSLTLLGKETQYF.

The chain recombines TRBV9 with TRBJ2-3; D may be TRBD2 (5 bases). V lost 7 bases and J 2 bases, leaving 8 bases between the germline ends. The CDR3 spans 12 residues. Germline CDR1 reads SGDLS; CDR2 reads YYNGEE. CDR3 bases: TGTGCCAGCCGGGGTTTCACAGATACGCAGTATTTT. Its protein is CASRGFTDTQYF.